This T cell receptor (beta chain) was observed in a study of cytomegalovirus exposure and HLA in healthy donors. Study-wide findings and caveats: Researchers reported that a few CMV-associated chains were confirmed in vitro as CMV antigen-specific. Common viral pathogens (according to a later analysis) appeared linked to several of the most significant clusters.

The PCR used 60 Vbeta and 13 Jbeta primers. The protocol was immunoSEQ multiplex PCR, while the TCRdb copy is restricted to in-frame clones and leaves out a portion. The sample lists 160,000 or so clones; approximately 85% were seen once. As for this clone: Its matching antigen is unknown.

Between the trimmed V and J ends, which lost 6 bases and 9 bases, there was a span of 18 bases. The germline gives CDR1 KGHSH, CDR2 LQKENI. There are 14 residues in the CDR3. This chain uses TRBV18 with TRBJ2-1; D unclear. Sequenced input: PBMCs. The sequence came from a woman between 18 and 30 years old in good health and CMV-seronegative. For the CDR3, the DNA is TGTGCCAGCTCCCCCCGACATGGCAGGCTTGAGCAGTTCTTC. It translates to CASSPRHGRLEQFF.